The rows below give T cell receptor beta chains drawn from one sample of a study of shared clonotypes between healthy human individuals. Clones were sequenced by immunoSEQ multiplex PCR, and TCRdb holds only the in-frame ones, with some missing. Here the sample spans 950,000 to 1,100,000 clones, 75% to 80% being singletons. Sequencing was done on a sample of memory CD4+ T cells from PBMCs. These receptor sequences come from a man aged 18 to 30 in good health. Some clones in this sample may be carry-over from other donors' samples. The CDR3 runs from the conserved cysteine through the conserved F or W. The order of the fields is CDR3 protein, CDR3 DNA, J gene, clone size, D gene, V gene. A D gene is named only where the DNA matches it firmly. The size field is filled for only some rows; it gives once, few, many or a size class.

CDR3 protein: CASSLFSSYNEQFF
CDR3 DNA: TGTGCCAGCAGTTTATTTAGCTCCTACAATGAGCAGTTCTTC
J gene: TRBJ2-1
clone size: many
D gene: -
V gene: TRBV28

CDR3 protein: CASSSTHTDTRYF
CDR3 DNA: TGTGCCAGCAGCTCGACACACACAGATACGCGGTATTTT
J gene: TRBJ2-3
clone size: -
D gene: -
V gene: TRBV7-3

CDR3 protein: CASSLDLGQGNTEAFF
CDR3 DNA: TGTGCCAGCAGCTTAGATCTGGGACAGGGGAACACTGAAGCTTTCTTT
J gene: TRBJ1-1
clone size: once
D gene: TRBD1
V gene: TRBV7-9

CDR3 protein: CASSVAVAPYEQYF
CDR3 DNA: TGTGCCAGCAGCGTAGCAGTTGCCCCCTACGAGCAGTACTTC
J gene: TRBJ2-7
clone size: -
D gene: -
V gene: TRBV9

CDR3 protein: CASGAGGYEQFF
CDR3 DNA: TGTGCCAGCGGGGCCGGGGGCTATGAGCAGTTCTTC
J gene: TRBJ2-1
clone size: -
D gene: -
V gene: TRBV2

CDR3 protein: CSVAGEGTDTQYF
CDR3 DNA: TGCAGCGTTGCAGGAGAAGGCACAGATACGCAGTATTTT
J gene: TRBJ2-3
clone size: -
D gene: -
V gene: TRBV29-1

CDR3 protein: CASSKAGQGAYEQYF
CDR3 DNA: TGTGCCAGCAGTAAGGCGGGACAGGGAGCCTACGAGCAGTACTTC
J gene: TRBJ2-7
clone size: -
D gene: TRBD1
V gene: TRBV5-4

CDR3 protein: CASSAGSSGANVLTF
CDR3 DNA: TGTGCCAGCAGCGCGGGTAGCTCTGGGGCCAACGTCCTGACTTTC
J gene: TRBJ2-6
clone size: -
D gene: -
V gene: TRBV9

CDR3 protein: CASSPAGDRSNQPQHF
CDR3 DNA: TGTGCCAGCAGCCCCGCGGGGGATCGGAGCAATCAGCCCCAGCATTTT
J gene: TRBJ1-5
clone size: -
D gene: -
V gene: TRBV6-6

CDR3 protein: CASSQVTELNTQYF
CDR3 DNA: TGTGCCAGCAGCCAAGTGACGGAACTCAATACGCAGTATTTT
J gene: TRBJ2-3
clone size: -
D gene: -
V gene: TRBV4-2

CDR3 protein: CASSRLGTGAYEQYF
CDR3 DNA: TGTGCCAGCAGCCGTCTGGGGACAGGCGCCTACGAGCAGTACTTC
J gene: TRBJ2-7
clone size: -
D gene: TRBD1
V gene: TRBV27

CDR3 protein: CASSLVLTPNEQYF
CDR3 DNA: TGCGCCAGCAGCTTGGTGCTCACACCCAACGAGCAGTACTTC
J gene: TRBJ2-7
clone size: -
D gene: -
V gene: TRBV5-1

CDR3 protein: CASSVSGTRSSYEQYF
CDR3 DNA: TGCGCCAGCAGCGTCTCCGGGACTAGGAGCTCCTACGAGCAGTACTTC
J gene: TRBJ2-7
clone size: -
D gene: TRBD2
V gene: TRBV5-1

CDR3 protein: CASSLTTGQAGTEAFF
CDR3 DNA: TGCGCCAGCAGCCTTACGACAGGACAGGCCGGCACTGAAGCTTTCTTT
J gene: TRBJ1-1
clone size: few
D gene: TRBD1
V gene: TRBV4-1

CDR3 protein: CASSPTGVTDTQYF
CDR3 DNA: TGTGCCAGCTCCCCGACCGGGGTCACAGATACGCAGTATTTT
J gene: TRBJ2-3
clone size: -
D gene: -
V gene: TRBV18

CDR3 protein: CASSLNSLAGVGAYNEQFF
CDR3 DNA: TGTGCCAGCAGCCTCAACTCCTTAGCGGGAGTGGGGGCCTACAATGAGCAGTTCTTC
J gene: TRBJ2-1
clone size: -
D gene: TRBD2
V gene: TRBV4-2

CDR3 protein: CASSGLAGGPYEQYF
CDR3 DNA: TGTGCCAGCAGCGGACTAGCGGGAGGGCCCTACGAGCAGTACTTC
J gene: TRBJ2-7
clone size: -
D gene: TRBD2
V gene: TRBV27

CDR3 protein: CASSTTAGNNEQFF
CDR3 DNA: TGCGCCAGCAGCACGACGGCGGGAAACAATGAGCAGTTCTTC
J gene: TRBJ2-1
clone size: once
D gene: -
V gene: TRBV5-1

CDR3 protein: CASSFSGGYGYTF
CDR3 DNA: TGTGCCAGCAGTTTTTCCGGGGGCTATGGCTACACCTTC
J gene: TRBJ1-2
clone size: -
D gene: -
V gene: TRBV27

CDR3 protein: CASRLGPYGYTF
CDR3 DNA: TGTGCCAGCCGTCTCGGGCCCTATGGCTACACCTTC
J gene: TRBJ1-2
clone size: -
D gene: -
V gene: TRBV28

CDR3 protein: CASSPMAGGNRNTIYF
CDR3 DNA: TGCGCCAGCAGCCCTATGGCAGGGGGGAATCGGAACACCATATATTTT
J gene: TRBJ1-3
clone size: -
D gene: TRBD1
V gene: TRBV4-3

CDR3 protein: CASSLSLNTEAFF
CDR3 DNA: TGTGCCAGCAGCTTAAGCTTGAACACTGAAGCTTTCTTT
J gene: TRBJ1-1
clone size: -
D gene: -
V gene: TRBV7-2

CDR3 protein: CASSSGGAGDEQYF
CDR3 DNA: TGTGCCAGCAGCTCCGGAGGGGCTGGAGACGAGCAGTACTTC
J gene: TRBJ2-7
clone size: -
D gene: -
V gene: TRBV28

CDR3 protein: CASSVVGMGEQYF
CDR3 DNA: TGTGCCAGCAGCGTAGTGGGGATGGGAGAGCAGTACTTC
J gene: TRBJ2-7
clone size: -
D gene: -
V gene: TRBV9

CDR3 protein: CATSRDERGPYNEQFF
CDR3 DNA: TGTGCCACCAGCAGAGATGAAAGGGGGCCCTACAATGAGCAGTTCTTC
J gene: TRBJ2-1
clone size: -
D gene: TRBD1
V gene: TRBV15

CDR3 protein: CASRQIQGYGYTF
CDR3 DNA: TGTGCCAGCAGGCAAATACAGGGGTACGGCTACACCTTC
J gene: TRBJ1-2
clone size: -
D gene: TRBD1
V gene: TRBV6-5

CDR3 protein: CASSLAPGQGENEQFF
CDR3 DNA: TGTGCCAGCAGCTTGGCCCCGGGACAGGGCGAAAATGAGCAGTTCTTC
J gene: TRBJ2-1
clone size: -
D gene: TRBD1
V gene: TRBV5-4

CDR3 protein: CASSSGHGRGEQYF
CDR3 DNA: TGCGCCAGCAGCTCTGGACACGGGCGCGGGGAGCAGTACTTC
J gene: TRBJ2-7
clone size: -
D gene: -
V gene: TRBV5-1

CDR3 protein: CASSPGASGAPGGETQYF
CDR3 DNA: TGCGCCAGCAGCCCAGGGGCTAGCGGAGCTCCCGGGGGGGAGACCCAGTACTTC
J gene: TRBJ2-5
clone size: -
D gene: -
V gene: TRBV5-1

CDR3 protein: CASRRESTDTQYF
CDR3 DNA: TGTGCCAGCAGACGGGAGAGCACAGATACGCAGTATTTT
J gene: TRBJ2-3
clone size: -
D gene: -
V gene: TRBV6-1